This T cell receptor (beta chain) was sequenced in a study of cytomegalovirus exposure and HLA in healthy donors. Findings of the study overall: The authors listed 150 to 200 TCR beta chains as cytomegalovirus-associated.

For this clone: Its antigen is unidentified.

The PCR used 60 Vbeta and 13 Jbeta primers. Clones were read by immunoSEQ multiplex PCR, and TCRdb kept only the in-frame ones, dropping some. Of about 140,000 clones listed, 55% to 80% are singletons. Per germline, CDR1 SGHNT and CDR2 YYREEE (reference sequence). The V gene end was trimmed by 5 bases and the J gene end by 10 bases; junction bases not matched to a gene: 9. This CDR3 is 13 amino acids long. Sequenced sample: PBMCs. This chain connects TRBV5-4 to TRBJ2-1; 7 nucleotides line up with TRBD2. The source of this sequence is a human donor in good health. This chain's CDR3 is CASSPRTRREQFF. The CDR3 DNA follows: TGTGCCAGCAGTCCAAGGACTAGGCGCGAGCAGTTCTTC.